This T cell receptor (beta chain) is drawn from a study of siplizumab effects on memory and regulatory T cells (dated by TCRdb to about 2019). For context, the study as a whole: The effect of the anti-CD2 antibody siplizumab on alloreactive T-cell subsets was examined in allogeneic mixed lymphocyte reactions constructed from human PBMCs.

The CDR3 runs 15 residues from the cysteine to the phenylalanine. Only the CDR3 portion is preserved as DNA: 45 bases, with reading frame beginning at the first base. Based on the germline V gene (reference sequence), the CDR1 and CDR2 sequences are GTSNPN and SVGIG. Receptor libraries were prepared by the immunoSEQ multiplex PCR assay. Each sample had some 94,000 TCR templates assayed by the deep sequencing platform. Genomic DNA extracted from sorted T cells was the material used for TCRbeta CDR3 sequencing. Concerning the study's data processing: The R programming language was used for clonal analysis of the TCRbeta CDR3 data. Alloreactive CD4+ and CD8+ clones were identified by comparing unstimulated samples to CFSE-low samples taken after the reaction. Regulatory or non-regulatory origin was assigned to alloreactive CD4+ clones by matching of sequences to sorted unstimulated Treg and non-Treg repertoires. TCRdb mirrors the immuneACCESS table, restricted to in-frame sequences. Some clones are absent from its copies; in checked studies, under half trace to an unresolved V gene, and the reason for the others is unknown. The DNA gave D and trimming, while V, J and clone size come from that table. The sample table shows some 110,000 clones, and 93% are seen once. 0.62% of the sample is held by the ten biggest clonotypes.

Sorted unstimulated T cells and proliferating T cells recovered from mixed lymphocyte reactions underwent TCRbeta CDR3 sequencing. Fresh whole blood from some eleven HLA-typed healthy donors was used to isolate PBMCs. To map where alloreactive clones came from, CD4+ regulatory T cells in the unstimulated state were FACS-sorted. About this clone: Its target antigen remains unknown. One end of the junction is discordant with germline, which a read error may explain.

Results and caveats for the whole study, not just this receptor: Because sequences below about 10^-5 frequency were poorly captured, only a minor fraction of alloreactive clones could be mapped to unstimulated subsets. A naive or memory phenotype could not be assigned to roughly 75-96% of proliferating CD4+ or CD8+ clones. Compared with memory T cells, unstimulated naive T cells appeared more diverse, and naive cells seemed to make a substantial contribution to the alloresponse. Among mappable alloreactive CD4+ clones, an average Treg-derived fraction of about 70% was observed with siplizumab, compared with 26.9% in control reactions. The cumulative frequency of alloreactive sequences traceable to unstimulated CD4+ memory T cells was significantly reduced by siplizumab. Whether proliferating Tregs from siplizumab cultures were suppressive was not functionally confirmed.

Specimen: Tregs sorted from blood. The rearranged chain carries TRBV30 and TRBJ1-2; the central 12 bases match TRBD1. This clonotype was obtained from a human donor in good health. The CDR3 is CTWAASGTGGRGYTF. The nucleotide sequence is given as TGTACCTGGGCCGCTTCCGGGACAGGGGGCCGTGGCTACACCTTC.